The T cell receptor beta chain described here comes from a study of blood T cell repertoires in COVID-19. Across the whole study: From T cells, B-cell-depleted T cells, or PBMCs came the material, which was cDNA or gDNA.

Trimming cost V 3 bases and J 5 bases; bases outside gene matches: 9. The CDR3 loop spans 16 amino acids. The germline V gene has CDR1 LNHDA and CDR2 SQIVND (reference sequence). Original processing notes: Estimates of nucleated cell counts were drawn from the amplification of reference gene primers. Here immunoSEQ multiplex PCR was the method, and the copy in TCRdb shows in-frame clones only, minus some. Clone size and V and J calls were adopted from that table, with D and trimming inferred from the DNA. The sample lists about 90,000 clones; approximately 80% were seen once. V is TRBV19 and J is TRBJ1-1, with 10 positions matching TRBD1. This receptor was obtained from a man in his sixties or seventies with acute or convalescent COVID-19. What was sequenced was peripheral blood. DNA of the CDR3: TGTGCCAGTAGTATCTCCCGACAGGGGGCGAGGACTGAAGCTTTCTTT. This codes for CASSISRQGARTEAFF.